This T cell receptor (beta chain) was observed in a study of blood T cell repertoires in COVID-19. Study as a whole: The United States, Italy and Spain supplied acute and convalescent COVID-19 samples. T cells, B-cell-depleted T cells, or PBMCs supplied cDNA or gDNA.

This CDR3 spans 17 amino acids. Germline lookup yields CDR1 LGHDT and CDR2 YNNKEL (reference sequence). V lost 3 bases to trimming and J lost 6 bases; unmatched junction nucleotides: 10. This clone came up once. Per the original methods: Estimation of nucleated cell counts relied on the amplification of reference gene primers. The protocol was immunoSEQ multiplex PCR, while the TCRdb copy is restricted to in-frame clones and leaves out a portion. D and trimming come from the DNA, and the V and J calls and clone size come from that table. The sample has 250,000 to 350,000 clones; about nine tenths are singletons.

The V gene is TRBV3-1 (or the pseudogene TRBV3-2), the J gene TRBJ2-3; 12 positions agree with TRBD2. The TCR was taken from a woman between 25 and 40 years old with active or convalescent COVID-19. The sample comprised peripheral blood. CDR3 amino acids: CASSHALAGGHLDTQYF. The CDR3 region has the DNA TGTGCCAGCAGCCATGCCCTAGCGGGGGGGCATTTGGATACGCAGTATTTT.